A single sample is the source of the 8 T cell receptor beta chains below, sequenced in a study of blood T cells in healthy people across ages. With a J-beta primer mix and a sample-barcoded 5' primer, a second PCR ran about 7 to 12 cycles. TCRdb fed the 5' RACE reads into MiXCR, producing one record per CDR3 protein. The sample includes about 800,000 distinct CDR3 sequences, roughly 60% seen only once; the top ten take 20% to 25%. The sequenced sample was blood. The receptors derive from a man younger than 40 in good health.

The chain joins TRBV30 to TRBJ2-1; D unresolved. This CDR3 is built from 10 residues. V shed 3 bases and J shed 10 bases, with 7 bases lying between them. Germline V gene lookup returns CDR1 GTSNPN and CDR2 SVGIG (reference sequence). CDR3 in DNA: TGTGCCTGGAGCGGCGGAGAGCAGTTCTTC. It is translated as CAWSGGEQFF.

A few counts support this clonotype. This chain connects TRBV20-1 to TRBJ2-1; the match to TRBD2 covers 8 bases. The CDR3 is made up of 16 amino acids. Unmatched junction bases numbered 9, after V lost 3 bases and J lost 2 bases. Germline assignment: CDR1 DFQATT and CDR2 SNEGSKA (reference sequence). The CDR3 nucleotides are TGCAGTGCTAGCCCCCACCAGGGACTAGCCTACAATGAGCAGTTCTTC. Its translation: CSASPHQGLAYNEQFF.

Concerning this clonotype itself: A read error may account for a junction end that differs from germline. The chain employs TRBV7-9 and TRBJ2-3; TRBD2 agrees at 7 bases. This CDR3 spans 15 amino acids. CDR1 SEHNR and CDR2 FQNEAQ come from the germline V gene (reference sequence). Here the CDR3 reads CAGSHAAGRTDTQYF. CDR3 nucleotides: TGTGCCGGCAGCCACGCAGCGGGACGCACAGATACGCAGTATTTT.

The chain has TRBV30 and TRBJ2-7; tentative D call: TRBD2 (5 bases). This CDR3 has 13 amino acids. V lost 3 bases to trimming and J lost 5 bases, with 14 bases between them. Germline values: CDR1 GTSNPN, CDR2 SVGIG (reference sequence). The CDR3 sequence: CAWRGPGRHEQYF. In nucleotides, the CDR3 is TGTGCCTGGAGAGGCCCGGGAAGGCACGAGCAGTACTTC.

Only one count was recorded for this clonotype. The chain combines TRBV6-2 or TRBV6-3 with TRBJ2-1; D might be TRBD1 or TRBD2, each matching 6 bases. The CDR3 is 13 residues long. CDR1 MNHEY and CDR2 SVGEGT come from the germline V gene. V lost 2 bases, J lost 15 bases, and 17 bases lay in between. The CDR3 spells CASSYPKGGARFF. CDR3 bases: TGTGCCAGCAGTTACCCGAAGGGGGGCGCCCGGTTCTTC.

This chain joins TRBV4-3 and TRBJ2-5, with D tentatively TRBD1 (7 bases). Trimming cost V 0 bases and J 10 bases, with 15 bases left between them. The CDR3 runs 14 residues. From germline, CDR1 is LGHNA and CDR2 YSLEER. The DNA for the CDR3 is TGCGCCAGCAGCCAAGAGATCCGCGGGACAGACCAGTACTTC. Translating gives CASSQEIRGTDQYF.

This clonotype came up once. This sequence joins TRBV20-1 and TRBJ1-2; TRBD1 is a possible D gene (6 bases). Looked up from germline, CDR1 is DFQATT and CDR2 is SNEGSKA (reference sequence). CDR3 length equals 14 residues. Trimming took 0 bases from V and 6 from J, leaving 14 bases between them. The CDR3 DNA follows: TGCAGTGCTAGAGAGAGGCGTCAGGGGCATGGCTACACCTTC. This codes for CSARERRQGHGYTF.

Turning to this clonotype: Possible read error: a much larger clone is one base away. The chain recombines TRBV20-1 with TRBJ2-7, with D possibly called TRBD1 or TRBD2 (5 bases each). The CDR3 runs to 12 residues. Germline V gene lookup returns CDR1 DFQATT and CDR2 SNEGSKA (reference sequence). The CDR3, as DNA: TGCAGTGCGCGACCCGGGACCTACGTGCAGTACTTC. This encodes CSARPGTYVQYF.